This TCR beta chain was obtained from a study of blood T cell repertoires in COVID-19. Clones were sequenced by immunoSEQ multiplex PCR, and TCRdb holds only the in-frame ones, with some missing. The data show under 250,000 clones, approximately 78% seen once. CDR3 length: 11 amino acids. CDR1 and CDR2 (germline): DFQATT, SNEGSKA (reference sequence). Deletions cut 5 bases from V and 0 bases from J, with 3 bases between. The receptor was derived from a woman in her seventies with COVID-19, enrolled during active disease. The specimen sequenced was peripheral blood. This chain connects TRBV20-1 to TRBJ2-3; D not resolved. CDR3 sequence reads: CSAPSTDTQYF. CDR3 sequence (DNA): TGCAGTGCTCCTAGCACAGATACGCAGTATTTT.